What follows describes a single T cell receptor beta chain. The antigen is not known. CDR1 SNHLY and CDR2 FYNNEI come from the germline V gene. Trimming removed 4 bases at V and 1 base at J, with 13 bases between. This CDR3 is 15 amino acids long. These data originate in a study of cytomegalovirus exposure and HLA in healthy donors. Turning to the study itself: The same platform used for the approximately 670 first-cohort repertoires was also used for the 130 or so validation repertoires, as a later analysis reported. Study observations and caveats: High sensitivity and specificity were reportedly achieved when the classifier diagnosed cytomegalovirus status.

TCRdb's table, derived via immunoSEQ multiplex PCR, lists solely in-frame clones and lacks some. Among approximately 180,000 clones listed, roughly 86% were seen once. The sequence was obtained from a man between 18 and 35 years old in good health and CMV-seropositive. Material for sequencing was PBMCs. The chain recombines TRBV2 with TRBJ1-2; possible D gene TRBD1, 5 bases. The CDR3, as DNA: TGTGCCAGCAGTGTAGACGTGGGGGGTAACTATGGCTACACCTTC. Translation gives CASSVDVGGNYGYTF.